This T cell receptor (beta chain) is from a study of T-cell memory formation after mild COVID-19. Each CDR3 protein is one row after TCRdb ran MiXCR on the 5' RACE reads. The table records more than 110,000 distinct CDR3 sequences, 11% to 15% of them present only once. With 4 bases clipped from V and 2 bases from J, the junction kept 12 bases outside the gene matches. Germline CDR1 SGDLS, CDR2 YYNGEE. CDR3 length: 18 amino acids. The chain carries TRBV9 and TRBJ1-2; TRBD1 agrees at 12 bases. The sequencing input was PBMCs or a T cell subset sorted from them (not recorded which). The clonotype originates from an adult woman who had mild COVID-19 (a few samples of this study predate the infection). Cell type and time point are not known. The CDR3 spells CASSPRDRGPFLNYGYTF. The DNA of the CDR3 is TGTGCCAGCAGCCCCCGGGACAGGGGGCCATTTCTAAACTATGGCTACACCTTC.